This paragraph reports one T cell receptor beta chain. The antigen remains unidentified. This sample was included in a study of metastatic and nonmetastatic thyroid tumors. Looking at the study overall: Repertoire data that came from the blood and tumor or nodule tissue of malignant and benign thyroid patients were compared.

Whole-study findings and limits: Relative to benign nodules, malignant thyroid tumors were reportedly characterized by significantly elevated TCR beta diversity in blood and tumor.

As handled by the study authors: Building a distant-metastasis classifier for papillary thyroid cancer drew on CDR3 differences across clinicopathological groups. Using MiXCR, TCRdb reanalyzed the PCR reads. These V and J calls derive from TCRdb rather than the authors' analysis. The sample holds some 5,000 clones, about 31% seen once. Before thyroid surgery, none of the patients had received any treatment. The TCR was taken from a female donor with papillary thyroid cancer or a benign thyroid nodule (not recorded which). Some clones in this sample may be carry-over from other donors' samples. Sequencing was done on a sample of adjacent normal tissue.

In DNA form, the CDR3 reads TGTGCCTGGAGCGCCCCTGGACAGGCGGAATTTTCATACGAGCAGTACTTC. This gives the protein CAWSAPGQAEFSYEQYF. The chain carries TRBV30 and TRBJ2-7; 7 bases align to TRBD1. Losses at the gene ends were 3 bases for V and 4 bases for J; bases not matched to a gene: 18. Per the germline V gene, CDR1 is GTSNPN and CDR2 is SVGIG (reference sequence). The CDR3 has 17 residues.